This T cell receptor beta chain was observed in a study of neurological immune-mediated disorders. The CDR3 runs to 13 residues. The V gene lost 6 bases and the J gene lost 2 bases, with 11 bases spanning the gap. With 10-nucleotide random UMIs, 5'RACE was used to make the cDNA. Using its own MiXCR run on the 5' RACE reads, TCRdb lists one record per CDR3 protein. This sample has tens of thousands of distinct CDR3 sequences, with roughly 12% found just once. Regarding time point: longitudinal time-point 3. The starting material, 2 million PBMCs stored at -80 C, gave rise to the unsorted libraries. This clonotype appeared many times. As yet, its antigen is unknown. Overall study results and limits: In HTLV-1-associated myelopathy, TCR clonal expansion was greatest, and in multiple sclerosis it was least, below healthy controls.

Sequences were obtained from PBMCs. The sequence came from a male donor with HTLV-1-associated myelopathy (HAM/TSP). The rearrangement uses TRBV12-3 or TRBV12-4 and TRBJ2-7; D assignment may be TRBD1 or TRBD2 (5 bases each). The CDR3 coding sequence is TGTGCCAGCAGCCGGGACGGGACCTACGAGCAGTACTTC. Residues: CASSRDGTYEQYF.